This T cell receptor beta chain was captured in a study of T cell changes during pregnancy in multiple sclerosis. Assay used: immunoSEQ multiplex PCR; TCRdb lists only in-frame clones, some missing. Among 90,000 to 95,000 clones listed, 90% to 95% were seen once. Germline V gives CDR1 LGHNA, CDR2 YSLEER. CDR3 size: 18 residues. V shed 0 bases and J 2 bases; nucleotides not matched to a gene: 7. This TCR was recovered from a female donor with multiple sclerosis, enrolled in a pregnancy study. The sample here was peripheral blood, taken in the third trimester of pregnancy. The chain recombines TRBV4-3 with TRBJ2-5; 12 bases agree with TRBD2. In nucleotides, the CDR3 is TGCGCCAGCAGCCAAGATTGGCTAGCGGGAGGGAGGCAAGAGACCCAGTACTTC. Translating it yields CASSQDWLAGGRQETQYF.